One sample yielded the 21 T cell receptor beta chains listed below, sequenced in a study of Ad26.COV2.S vaccination and SARS-CoV-2 variants. This sample's treatment: some 20 received Ad26.COV2.S at low or high dose, single or two shots; roughly five received placebo; per-sample allocation not given. Collection of the samples took place on day 63 after the first injection of vaccine or placebo. The repertoire was sequenced with immunoSEQ multiplex PCR; TCRdb's copy has only in-frame clones and lacks some. The data contain some 340,000 clones, roughly 80% of them seen just once; the ten biggest clones take up around 2.2%. The starting material was peripheral blood, obtained in a trial of Ad26.COV2.S vaccine versus placebo. These receptors all come from a person aged 18-65 years who received the Ad26.COV2.S COVID-19 vaccine or a placebo.

This clone was detected a few times. The genes are TRBV11-2 and TRBJ2-1; 10 bases are a match to TRBD2. CDR1 and CDR2 (germline): SGHAT, FQNNGV. CDR3 length equals 19 residues. Unmatched junction bases numbered 13, after V lost 5 bases and J lost 0 bases. DNA of the CDR3: TGTGCCAGCAGCGGAGGAGGGACTAGCGTATTCCGCTCCTACAATGAGCAGTTCTTC. This codes for CASSGGGTSVFRSYNEQFF.

Worth noting for this clone: The junction differs from germline at one of its ends, possibly a read error. The chain joins TRBV19 to TRBJ2-3; 8 bases line up with TRBD1. The germline V gene has CDR1 LNHDA and CDR2 SQIVND (reference sequence). The length of the CDR3 is 15 residues. The CDR3 loop is CASSIGDRITDTRYF. CDR3 bases: TGTGCCAGTAGTATCGGGGACAGGATAACAGATACGCGGTATTTT.

The rearrangement links TRBV6-5 to TRBJ1-3; D ambiguous. The CDR3 runs 15 residues. Trimming took off 8 bases at V and 1 base at J, with 15 bases between the two ends. Germline CDR1 is MNHEY and CDR2 is SVGAGI. CDR3 amino acids: CASGRAAGSGNTIYF. The CDR3 nucleotides read TGTGCCAGCGGACGGGCCGCGGGGTCTGGAAACACCATATATTTT.

The count of this clone is one. DNA for the CDR3: TGTGCCAGCAGCTTAGCGTATTTTGGCGGGGGGGCCGATACCGGGGAGCTGTTTTTT. It encodes CASSLAYFGGGADTGELFF. The chain is built from TRBV7-8 and TRBJ2-2; 9 bases fit TRBD2. The CDR3 totals 19 residues. V lost 0 bases, J lost 5 bases, and 13 bases stayed unmatched. From germline, CDR1 is SGHVS and CDR2 FQNEAQ.

The chain couples TRBV7-8 to TRBJ2-1; TRBD2 matches at 8 bases. V lost 5 bases to trimming and J lost 0 bases; unmatched junction nucleotides: 3. The CDR3 has 15 residues. The germline V gene encodes CDR1 SGHVS and CDR2 FQNEAQ. The CDR3: CASSMGLVSYNEQFF. The CDR3, as DNA: TGTGCCAGCAGCATGGGACTAGTCTCCTACAATGAGCAGTTCTTC.

This CDR3 is CASSLSDLAGSGELFF. Here the CDR3 DNA reads TGTGCCAGCAGCTTGTCGGATCTAGCGGGGTCCGGGGAGCTGTTTTTT. The chain has TRBV5-5 and TRBJ2-2; 9 nucleotides match TRBD2. The CDR3 totals 16 residues. Germline V gives CDR1 SGHKS, CDR2 YYEKEE (reference sequence). V was clipped by 1 base and J by 6 bases; unmatched bases: 7.

V usage is TRBV27 and J usage is TRBJ2-1, with 7 bases that match TRBD2. Germline values: CDR1 MNHEY, CDR2 SMNVEV (reference sequence). Trimming took 6 bases from V and 6 from J; bases not matched to a gene: 2. CDR3 length: 12 amino acids. CDR3 sequence: CASSRTSNEQFF. CDR3 sequence (DNA): TGTGCCAGCAGCCGGACTAGCAATGAGCAGTTCTTC.

This sequence joins TRBV7-8 and TRBJ1-3; D not resolved. The CDR3 has 17 amino acids. With 1 base removed from V and 0 bases from J, the gap between germline ends came to 13 bases. Looked up from germline, CDR1 is SGHVS and CDR2 is FQNEAQ. The CDR3 loop is CASSLEENILSGNTIYF. The CDR3 nucleotides are TGTGCCAGCAGCTTAGAGGAGAATATCCTCTCTGGAAACACCATATATTTT.

The V call is TRBV2, the J call TRBJ2-7; either TRBD1 or TRBD2 may supply D (5 bases each). Trimming removed 3 bases at V and 2 bases at J, with 11 bases between. The CDR3 totals 14 residues. CDR1 is SNHLY and CDR2 is FYNNEI in the germline V gene. CDR3 region: CASSEGTGTYEQYF. CDR3 nucleotide sequence: TGTGCCAGCAGTGAGGGGACGGGAACCTACGAGCAGTACTTC.

The gene calls are TRBV9 and TRBJ2-3, with D maybe TRBD2 (7 bases). CDR3 size: 14 residues. The germline V and J ends were trimmed by 3 bases and 5 bases, with 13 bases remaining between them. CDR1 is SGDLS, CDR2 YYNGEE, per germline. The CDR3 region has the DNA TGTGCCAGCAGCGCCCATAGGGGGGGAGATACGCAGTATTTT. Its protein is CASSAHRGGDTQYF.

This CDR3 reads CASSGTGTFYEQYF. The CDR3 DNA follows: TGTGCCAGCAGTGGGACAGGGACCTTCTACGAGCAGTACTTC. This chain uses TRBV5-5 with TRBJ2-7; 9 bases agree with TRBD1. Trimming at V came to 5 bases and at J to 3 bases, leaving 6 bases not matched to a gene. Germline assignment: CDR1 SGHKS and CDR2 YYEKEE (reference sequence). The CDR3 length is 14 residues.

J is TRBJ1-3 and V is TRBV10-3; possibly TRBD1 for D (5 bases). This CDR3 is 15 amino acids long. The germline CDR1 and CDR2 sequences are ENHRY and SYGVKD. Deletions cut 2 bases from V and 3 bases from J, with 11 bases between. The CDR3 DNA sequence: TGTGCCATCAGTGAGGGGGCGGGCGTTGGAAACACCATATATTTT. Its protein is CAISEGAGVGNTIYF.

This clone was found once. The rearrangement links TRBV5-4 to TRBJ2-3; 9 bases are shared with TRBD2. This CDR3 spans 16 amino acids. Unmatched junction bases numbered 6, after V lost 2 bases and J lost 2 bases. CDR1 and CDR2 from the germline V gene are SGHNT and YYREEE (reference sequence). CDR3 nucleotides: TGTGCCAGCAGCTTACCCCTAGCGGGGATCACAGATACGCAGTATTTT. Amino acids: CASSLPLAGITDTQYF.

This clone was picked up a small number of times. V gene TRBV6-5 combines with J gene TRBJ2-7, with no clear D. CDR3 size: 12 residues. V was pared by 6 bases and J by 5 bases, with 11 bases between. Per germline, CDR1 MNHEY and CDR2 SVGAGI. The chain's CDR3 is CASRLLINEQYF. The CDR3 coding sequence is TGTGCCAGCAGGTTACTAATCAACGAGCAGTACTTC.

The table lists this clone with a count of one. The J gene is TRBJ2-5, the V gene TRBV4-1; unclear D gene. The V gene's germline CDR1 is MGHRA and CDR2 YSYEKL. The V and J ends lost 1 base and 2 bases respectively, with 8 bases between them. This CDR3 has 14 residues. CDR3 residues: CASSQVPSQETQYF. The CDR3 bases are TGCGCCAGCAGCCAAGTTCCATCTCAAGAGACCCAGTACTTC.

V is TRBV4-2 and J is TRBJ1-5; no clear D gene. There are 15 residues in the CDR3. V gave up 1 base and J gave up 4 bases, with 11 bases separating them. Germline CDR1 and CDR2: LGHNA and YNFKEQ. Here the CDR3 DNA reads TGTGCCAGCAGCCAAGTATTCGGGGAGAATCAGCCCCAGCATTTT. It yields the protein CASSQVFGENQPQHF.

V usage is TRBV19 and J usage is TRBJ2-7; D uncertain. V lost 5 bases, J lost 4 bases, and 15 bases lay in between. Germline values: CDR1 LNHDA, CDR2 SQIVND (reference sequence). This CDR3 has 14 amino acids. The CDR3 spells CASSFRPGGYEQYF. CDR3 coding DNA: TGTGCCAGTAGTTTTCGACCCGGTGGGTACGAGCAGTACTTC.

The rearrangement uses TRBV6-5 and TRBJ1-5; possibly TRBD1 for D (6 bases). The V and J ends lost 2 bases and 0 bases respectively, with 11 bases between them. CDR3 length: 16 amino acids. The germline V gene has CDR1 MNHEY and CDR2 SVGAGI. CDR3 DNA sequence: TGTGCCAGCAGTTACAGCGCAGGGGATAGCAATCAGCCCCAGCATTTT. This translates into CASSYSAGDSNQPQHF.

This sequence joins TRBV5-1 and TRBJ2-7, with 9 bases aligning to TRBD1. The V and J ends lost 3 bases and 7 bases, in that order; junction bases with no gene match: 5. The CDR3 length is 13 residues. Germline V gives CDR1 SGHRS, CDR2 YFSETQ. Here the CDR3 reads CASSWDRAREQYF. In DNA form, the CDR3 reads TGCGCCAGCAGCTGGGACAGGGCACGGGAGCAGTACTTC.

The V and J genes are TRBV6-6 and TRBJ1-2, with D possibly matching TRBD1 (6 bases). Trimming cost V 5 bases and J 2 bases, with 9 bases left between them. Germline assignment: CDR1 MNHNY and CDR2 SVGAGI (reference sequence). The CDR3 totals 13 residues. The CDR3 DNA sequence: TGTGCCAGCAGTGGACAGCGAAACTATGGCTACACCTTC. This encodes CASSGQRNYGYTF.

This clone was picked up one time. In the same sample, other DNA sequences code for this CDR3. The chain joins TRBV6-1 to TRBJ1-1; a weak D match, TRBD1 (5 bases). Germline CDR1 is MNHNS and CDR2 is SASEGT. The CDR3 has 13 amino acids. The germline V and J ends were trimmed by 3 bases and 2 bases, with 7 bases remaining between them. CDR3 amino acids: CASSDQGNTEAFF. The DNA of the CDR3 is TGTGCCAGCAGTGATCAGGGAAACACTGAAGCTTTCTTT.